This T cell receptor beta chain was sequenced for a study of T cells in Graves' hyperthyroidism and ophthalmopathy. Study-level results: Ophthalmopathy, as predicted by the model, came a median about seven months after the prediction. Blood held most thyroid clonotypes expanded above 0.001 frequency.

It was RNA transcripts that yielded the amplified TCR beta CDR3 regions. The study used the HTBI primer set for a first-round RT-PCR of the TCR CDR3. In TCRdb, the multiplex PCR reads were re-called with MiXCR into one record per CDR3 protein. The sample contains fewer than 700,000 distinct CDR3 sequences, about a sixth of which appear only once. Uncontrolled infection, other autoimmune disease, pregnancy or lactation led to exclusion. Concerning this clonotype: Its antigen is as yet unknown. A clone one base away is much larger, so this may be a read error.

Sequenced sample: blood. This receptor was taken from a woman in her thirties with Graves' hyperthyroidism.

The CDR3 nucleotides read TGTGCCAGCAACCCCAACTATGGCTACACCTTC. Translating gives CASNPNYGYTF. The chain carries TRBV6-2 or TRBV6-3 and TRBJ1-2; D unresolved. This CDR3 contains 11 residues. Germline-derived CDR1 and CDR2 are MNHEY and SVGEGT. The V gene lost 7 bases and the J gene lost 2 bases, with 5 bases spanning the gap.